Described below is a single TCR beta chain sequence and its context. Its antigen is as yet unknown. The data were obtained in a study of T cells in pancreatic ductal adenocarcinoma. Broader study findings: Mean clonality was approximately 0.1 in tumors and around 0.068 in blood, not significantly different.

No neoadjuvant therapy was given to the selected pancreatic ductal adenocarcinoma patients before their surgery. Germline V gives CDR1 ENHRY, CDR2 SYGVKD. V lost 10 bases to trimming and J lost 0 bases, with 6 bases between them. The CDR3 is made up of 11 amino acids. Sequencing was performed with immunoSEQ multiplex PCR; in TCRdb, only in-frame clones are kept and a portion is missing. The sample lists approximately 97,000 clones, roughly 95% seen once, with 2.5% to 3.5% in the top ten. Sequences were obtained from PBMCs. This clonotype originated in a human donor with pancreatic ductal adenocarcinoma. The chain is built from TRBV10-3 and TRBJ1-1; D is unresolved. CDR3 region: CATMVNTEAFF. The DNA of the CDR3 is TGTGCCACTATGGTGAACACTGAAGCTTTCTTT.